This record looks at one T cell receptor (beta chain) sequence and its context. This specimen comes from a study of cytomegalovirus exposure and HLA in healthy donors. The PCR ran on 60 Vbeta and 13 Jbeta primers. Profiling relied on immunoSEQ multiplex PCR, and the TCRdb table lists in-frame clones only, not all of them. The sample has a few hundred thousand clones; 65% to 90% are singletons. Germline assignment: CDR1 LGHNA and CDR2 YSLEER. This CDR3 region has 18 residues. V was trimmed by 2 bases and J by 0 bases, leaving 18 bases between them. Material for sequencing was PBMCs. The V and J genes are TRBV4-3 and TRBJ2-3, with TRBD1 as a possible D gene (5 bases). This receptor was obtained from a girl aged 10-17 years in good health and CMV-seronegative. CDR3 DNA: TGCGCCAGCAGCCAACGTCCCTCAACAGGTATTAGCACAGATACGCAGTATTTT. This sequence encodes CASSQRPSTGISTDTQYF.